The present T cell receptor (beta chain) was sequenced within a study of T-cell memory formation after mild COVID-19. The CDR3 is 15 residues long. With 0 bases removed from V and 5 bases from J, the gap between germline ends came to 11 bases. The germline gives CDR1 SGDLS, CDR2 YYNGEE. MiXCR, run by TCRdb on the 5' RACE reads, gives a single entry per CDR3 protein. The data hold some 290,000 distinct CDR3 sequences, with roughly 16% observed a single time. This clonotype was seen more than once but under ten times. Sequenced material: PBMCs or a T cell subset sorted from them (not recorded which). This sequence joins TRBV9 and TRBJ1-4, with no clear D. The TCR was taken from a man younger than 35 who had mild COVID-19 (a few samples of this study predate the infection). Cell type and time point are not known. CDR3 sequence reads: CASSVEVGLNEKLFF. CDR3 nucleotide sequence: TGTGCCAGCAGCGTAGAAGTTGGACTGAATGAAAAACTGTTTTTT.